The sequence of this T cell receptor beta chain was determined in a study of blood T cell repertoires in COVID-19. Study at large: T cells, B-cell-depleted T cells, or PBMCs provided the cDNA or gDNA that served as material.

How the authors handled the data: Amplification with reference gene primers provided the estimates of nucleated cell counts. Sequencing used immunoSEQ multiplex PCR; TCRdb keeps in-frame clones, though not all of them. Clone size and the V and J calls come from that table; the DNA yielded D and trimming. The table shows roughly 390,000 clones, with 85% occurring only once. A word on this clone: The same CDR3 also results from other DNA sequences found in this sample.

The source material was peripheral blood. The receptor comes from a woman between 18 and 30 years old with acute or convalescent COVID-19.

DNA of the CDR3: TGCGCCAGCAGCCTGGACAGGGACTATGGCTACACCTTC. Amino acid sequence: CASSLDRDYGYTF. The chain joins TRBV5-1 to TRBJ1-2, with TRBD1 matching 8 bases. Germline trimming cut 4 bases from V and 3 bases from J; bases unmatched to any gene: 2. The CDR3 extends over 13 amino acids. Germline CDR1 reads SGHRS; CDR2 reads YFSETQ.